This T cell receptor beta chain was sequenced in a study of T cell repertoires in cytomegalovirus infection. Study-wide background: Public signatures in TCR beta pointed to CMV infection and matching HLA type. General study results and limits: Within the response measured ex vivo, HLA-C-restricted CMV-specific TCR beta clonotypes were dominant. Summed frequency of public TCR beta families distinguished CMV carriers with the relevant HLA.

Germline values: CDR1 SEHNR, CDR2 FQNEAQ (reference sequence). Trimming removed 1 base from V and 12 bases from J, with 12 bases in between. CDR3 length: 12 amino acids. TCRdb itself ran the reads through MiXCR, one entry per CDR3 protein. The data hold about 180,000 distinct CDR3 sequences, with about 18% observed a single time. This clonotype was detected only a few times. What it binds is unknown. The clonotype originates from a human donor in good health (CMV status not recorded). Some clones in this sample may be carry-over from other donors' samples. The J gene is TRBJ1-1, the V gene TRBV7-9, with D maybe TRBD1 (5 bases). Sequenced: CD8+ T cells from PBMCs. CDR3 sequence: CASSLEPGQTFF. The CDR3 DNA reads TGTGCCAGCAGCTTAGAGCCGGGGCAGACTTTCTTT.